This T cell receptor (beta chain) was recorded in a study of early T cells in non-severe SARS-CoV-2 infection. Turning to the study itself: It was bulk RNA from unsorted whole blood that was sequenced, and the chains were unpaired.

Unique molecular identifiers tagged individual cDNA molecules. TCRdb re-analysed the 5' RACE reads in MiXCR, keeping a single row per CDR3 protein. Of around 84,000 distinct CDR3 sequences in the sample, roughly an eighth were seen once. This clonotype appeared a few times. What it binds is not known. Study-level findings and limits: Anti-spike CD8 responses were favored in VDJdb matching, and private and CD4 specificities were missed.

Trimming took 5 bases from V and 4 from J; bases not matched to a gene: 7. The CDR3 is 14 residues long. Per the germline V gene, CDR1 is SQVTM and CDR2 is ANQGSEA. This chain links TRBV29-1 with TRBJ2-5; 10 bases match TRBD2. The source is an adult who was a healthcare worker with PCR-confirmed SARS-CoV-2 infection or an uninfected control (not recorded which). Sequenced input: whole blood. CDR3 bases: TGCAGCGTTCCAATAGCGGGGGGCGGAGAGACCCAGTACTTC. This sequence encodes CSVPIAGGGETQYF. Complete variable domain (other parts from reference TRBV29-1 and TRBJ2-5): SAVISQKPSRDICQRGTSLTIQCQVDSQVTMMFWYRQQPGQSLTLIATANQGSEATYESGFVIDKFPISRPNLTFSTLTVSNMSPEDSSIYLCSVPIAGGGETQYFGPGTRLLVL.